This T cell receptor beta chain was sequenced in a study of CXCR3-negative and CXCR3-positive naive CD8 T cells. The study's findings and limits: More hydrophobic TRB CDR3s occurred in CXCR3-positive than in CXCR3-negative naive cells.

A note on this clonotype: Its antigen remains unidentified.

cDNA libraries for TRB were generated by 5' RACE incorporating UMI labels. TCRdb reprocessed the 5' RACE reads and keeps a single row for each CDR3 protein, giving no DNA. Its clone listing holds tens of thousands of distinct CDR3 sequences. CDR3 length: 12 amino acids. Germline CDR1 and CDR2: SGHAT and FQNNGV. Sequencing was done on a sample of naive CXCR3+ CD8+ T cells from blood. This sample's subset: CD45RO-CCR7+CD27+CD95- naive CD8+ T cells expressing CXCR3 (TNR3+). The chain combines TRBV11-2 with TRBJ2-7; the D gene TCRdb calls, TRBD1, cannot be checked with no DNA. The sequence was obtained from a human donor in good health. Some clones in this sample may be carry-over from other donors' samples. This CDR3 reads CASGDRAYEQYF.